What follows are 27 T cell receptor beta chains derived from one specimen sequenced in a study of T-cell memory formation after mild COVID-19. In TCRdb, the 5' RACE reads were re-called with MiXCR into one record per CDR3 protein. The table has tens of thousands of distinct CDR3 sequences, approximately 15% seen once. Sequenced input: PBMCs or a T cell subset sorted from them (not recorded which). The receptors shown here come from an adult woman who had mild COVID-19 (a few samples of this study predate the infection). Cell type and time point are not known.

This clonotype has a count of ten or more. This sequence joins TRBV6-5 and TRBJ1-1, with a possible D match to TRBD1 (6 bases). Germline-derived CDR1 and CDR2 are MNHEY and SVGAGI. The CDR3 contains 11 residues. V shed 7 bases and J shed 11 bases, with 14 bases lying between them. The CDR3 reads CASKKGVEAFF. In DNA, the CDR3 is TGTGCCAGCAAAAAGGGGGTTGAGGCTTTCTTT.

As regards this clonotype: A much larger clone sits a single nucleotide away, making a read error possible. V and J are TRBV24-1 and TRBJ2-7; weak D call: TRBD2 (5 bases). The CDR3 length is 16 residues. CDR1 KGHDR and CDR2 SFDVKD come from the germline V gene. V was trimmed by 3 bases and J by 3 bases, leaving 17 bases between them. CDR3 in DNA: TGTGCCACCAGTGATAAGCAGAAGAGCGGAAGCTACGAGCAGTACTTC. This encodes CATSDKQKSGSYEQYF.

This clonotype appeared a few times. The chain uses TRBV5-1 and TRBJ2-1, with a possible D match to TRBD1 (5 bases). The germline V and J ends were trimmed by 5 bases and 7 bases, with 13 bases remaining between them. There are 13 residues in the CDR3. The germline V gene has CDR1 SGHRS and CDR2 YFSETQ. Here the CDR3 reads CASSLPSGNEQFF. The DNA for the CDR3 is TGCGCCAGCAGTCTACCCTCAGGGAATGAGCAGTTCTTC. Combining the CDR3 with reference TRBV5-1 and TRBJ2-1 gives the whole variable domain KAGVTQTPRYLIKTRGQQVTLSCSPISGHRSVSWYQQTPGQGLQFLFEYFSETQRNKGNFPGRFSGRQFSNSRSEMNVSTLELGDSALYLCASSLPSGNEQFFGPGTRLTVL.

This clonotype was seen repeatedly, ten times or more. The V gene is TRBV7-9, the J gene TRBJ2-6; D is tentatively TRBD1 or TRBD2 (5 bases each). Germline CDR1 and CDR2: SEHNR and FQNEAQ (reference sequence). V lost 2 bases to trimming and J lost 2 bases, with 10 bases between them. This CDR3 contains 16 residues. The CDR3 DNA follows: TGTGCCAGCAGCTTATCTTGGGGGACTGGGGCCAACGTCCTGACTTTC. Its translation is CASSLSWGTGANVLTF.

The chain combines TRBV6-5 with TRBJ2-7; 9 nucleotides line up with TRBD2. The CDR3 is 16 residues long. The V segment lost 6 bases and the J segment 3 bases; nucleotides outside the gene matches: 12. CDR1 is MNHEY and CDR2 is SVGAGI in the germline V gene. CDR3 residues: CASSAGASGADYEQYF. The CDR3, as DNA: TGTGCCAGCAGCGCAGGGGCTAGCGGGGCCGACTACGAGCAGTACTTC.

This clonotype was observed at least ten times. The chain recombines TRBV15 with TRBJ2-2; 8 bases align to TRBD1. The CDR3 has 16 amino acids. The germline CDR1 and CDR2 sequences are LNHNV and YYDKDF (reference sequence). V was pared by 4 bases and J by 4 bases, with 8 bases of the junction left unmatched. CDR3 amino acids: CATSTPDRAATGELFF. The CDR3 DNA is TGTGCCACCAGCACTCCGGACAGGGCGGCCACCGGGGAGCTGTTTTTT.

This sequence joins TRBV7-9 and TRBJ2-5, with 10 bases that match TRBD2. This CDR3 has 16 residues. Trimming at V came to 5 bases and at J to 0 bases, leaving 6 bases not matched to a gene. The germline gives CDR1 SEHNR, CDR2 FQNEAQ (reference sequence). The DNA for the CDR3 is TGTGCCAGCAGCCTGGGACTAGCGACTGACCAAGAGACCCAGTACTTC. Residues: CASSLGLATDQETQYF.

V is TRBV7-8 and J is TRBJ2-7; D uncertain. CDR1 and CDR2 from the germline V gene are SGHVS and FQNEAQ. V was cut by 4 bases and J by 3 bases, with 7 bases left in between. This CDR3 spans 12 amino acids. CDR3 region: CASSSSFYEQYF. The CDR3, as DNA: TGTGCCAGCAGCTCTTCTTTCTACGAGCAGTACTTC.

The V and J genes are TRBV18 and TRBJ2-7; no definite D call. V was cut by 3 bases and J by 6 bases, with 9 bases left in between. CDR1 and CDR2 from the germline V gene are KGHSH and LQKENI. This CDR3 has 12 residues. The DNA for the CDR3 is TGTGCCAGCTCACCCTCGACCCCCGAGCAGTACTTC. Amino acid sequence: CASSPSTPEQYF.

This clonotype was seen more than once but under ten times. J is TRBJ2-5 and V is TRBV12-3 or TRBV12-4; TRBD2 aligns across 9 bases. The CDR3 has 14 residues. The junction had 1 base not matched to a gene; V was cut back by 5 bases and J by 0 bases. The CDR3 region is CASSRTSDQETQYF. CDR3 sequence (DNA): TGTGCCAGCAGTCGGACTAGCGACCAAGAGACCCAGTACTTC.

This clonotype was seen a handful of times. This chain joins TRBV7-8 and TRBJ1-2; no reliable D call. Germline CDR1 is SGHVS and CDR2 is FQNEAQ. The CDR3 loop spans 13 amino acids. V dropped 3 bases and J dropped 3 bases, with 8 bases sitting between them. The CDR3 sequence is CASSFEEDYGYTF. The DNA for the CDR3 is TGTGCCAGCAGCTTTGAAGAGGACTATGGCTACACCTTC.

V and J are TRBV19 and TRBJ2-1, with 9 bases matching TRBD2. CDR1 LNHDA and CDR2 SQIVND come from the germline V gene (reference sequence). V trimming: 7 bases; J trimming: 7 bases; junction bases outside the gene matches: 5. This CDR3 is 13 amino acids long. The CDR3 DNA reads TGTGCCAGTAAGGTAGCGGGGGTGAATGAGCAGTTCTTC. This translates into CASKVAGVNEQFF.

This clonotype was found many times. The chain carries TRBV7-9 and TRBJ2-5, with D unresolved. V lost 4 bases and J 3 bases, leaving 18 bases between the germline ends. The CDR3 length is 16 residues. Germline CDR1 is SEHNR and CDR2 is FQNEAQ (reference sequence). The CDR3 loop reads CASSYVSAVWEETQYF. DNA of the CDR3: TGTGCCAGCAGCTACGTTTCCGCGGTCTGGGAAGAGACCCAGTACTTC.

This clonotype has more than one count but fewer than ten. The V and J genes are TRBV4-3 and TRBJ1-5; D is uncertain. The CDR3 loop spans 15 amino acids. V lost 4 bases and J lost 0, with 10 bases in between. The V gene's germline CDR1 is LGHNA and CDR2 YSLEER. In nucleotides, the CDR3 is TGCGCCAGCAGCCCCGAAAACTATAGCAATCAGCCCCAGCATTTT. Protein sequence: CASSPENYSNQPQHF.

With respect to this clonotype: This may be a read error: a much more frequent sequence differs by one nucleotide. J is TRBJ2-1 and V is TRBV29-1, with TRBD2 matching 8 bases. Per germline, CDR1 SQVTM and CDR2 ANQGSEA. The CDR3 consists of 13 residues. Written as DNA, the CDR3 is TGCAGAGTTTTAAGCGGGAGCGTCAATGAGCAGTTCTTC. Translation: CRVLSGSVNEQFF.

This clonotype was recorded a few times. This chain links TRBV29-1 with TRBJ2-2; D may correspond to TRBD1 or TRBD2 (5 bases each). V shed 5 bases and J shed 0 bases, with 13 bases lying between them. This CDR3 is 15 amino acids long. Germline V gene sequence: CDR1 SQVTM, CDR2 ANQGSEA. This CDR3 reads CSVKTGTANTGELFF. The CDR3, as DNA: TGCAGCGTTAAAACCGGGACGGCGAACACCGGGGAGCTGTTTTTT.

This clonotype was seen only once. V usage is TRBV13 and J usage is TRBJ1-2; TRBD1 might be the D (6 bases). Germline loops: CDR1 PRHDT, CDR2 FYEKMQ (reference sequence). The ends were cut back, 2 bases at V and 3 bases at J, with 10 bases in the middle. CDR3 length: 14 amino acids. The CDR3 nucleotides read TGTGCCAGCAGCTTACGGGGACACCACTATGGCTACACCTTC. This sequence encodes CASSLRGHHYGYTF.

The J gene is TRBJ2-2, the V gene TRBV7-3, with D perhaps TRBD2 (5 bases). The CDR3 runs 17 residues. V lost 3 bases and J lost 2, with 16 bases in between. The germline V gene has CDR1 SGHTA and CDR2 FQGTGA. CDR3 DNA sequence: TGTGCCAGCAGCTTTTCTCTACCGGGAAGCAACACCGGGGAGCTGTTTTTT. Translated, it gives CASSFSLPGSNTGELFF.

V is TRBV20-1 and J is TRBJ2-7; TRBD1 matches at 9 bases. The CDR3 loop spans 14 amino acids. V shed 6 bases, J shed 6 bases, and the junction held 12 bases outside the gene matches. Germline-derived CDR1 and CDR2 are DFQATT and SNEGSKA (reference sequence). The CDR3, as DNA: TGCAGTGCCAAACACCGGGACAGGGTCGCCGAGCAGTACTTC. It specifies CSAKHRDRVAEQYF.

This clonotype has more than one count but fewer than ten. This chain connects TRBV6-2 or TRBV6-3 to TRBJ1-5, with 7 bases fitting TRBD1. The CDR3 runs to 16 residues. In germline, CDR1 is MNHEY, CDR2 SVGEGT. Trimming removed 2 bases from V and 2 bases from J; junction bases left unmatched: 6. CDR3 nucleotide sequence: TGTGCCAGCAGTTACGCTGGACAGGCCCGCAATCAGCCCCAGCATTTT. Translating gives CASSYAGQARNQPQHF.

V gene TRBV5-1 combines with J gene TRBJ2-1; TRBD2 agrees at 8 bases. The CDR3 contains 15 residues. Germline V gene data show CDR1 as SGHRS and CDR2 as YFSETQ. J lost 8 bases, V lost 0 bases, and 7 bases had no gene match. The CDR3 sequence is CASSLADTSGDEQFF. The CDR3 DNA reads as TGCGCCAGCAGCTTGGCCGATACTAGCGGTGATGAGCAGTTCTTC.

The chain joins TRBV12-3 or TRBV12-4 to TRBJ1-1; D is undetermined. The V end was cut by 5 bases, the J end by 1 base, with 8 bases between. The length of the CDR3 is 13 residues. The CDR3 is CASSGLTNTEAFF. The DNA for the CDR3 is TGTGCCAGCAGTGGTTTGACGAACACTGAAGCTTTCTTT.

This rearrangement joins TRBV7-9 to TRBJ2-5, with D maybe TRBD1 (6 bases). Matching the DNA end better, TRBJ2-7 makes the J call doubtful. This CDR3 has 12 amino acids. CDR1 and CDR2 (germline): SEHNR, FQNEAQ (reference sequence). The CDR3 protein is CASRQGSYEQYF. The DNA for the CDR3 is TGTGCCAGCAGGCAGGGGTCCTACGAGCAGTACTTC.

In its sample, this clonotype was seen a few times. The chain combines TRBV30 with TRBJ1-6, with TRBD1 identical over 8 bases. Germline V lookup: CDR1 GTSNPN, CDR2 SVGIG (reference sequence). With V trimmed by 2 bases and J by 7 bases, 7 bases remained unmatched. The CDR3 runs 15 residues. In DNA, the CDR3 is TGTGCCTGGAGTCGGACAGGGAGCGTAAATTCACCCCTCCACTTT. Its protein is CAWSRTGSVNSPLHF.

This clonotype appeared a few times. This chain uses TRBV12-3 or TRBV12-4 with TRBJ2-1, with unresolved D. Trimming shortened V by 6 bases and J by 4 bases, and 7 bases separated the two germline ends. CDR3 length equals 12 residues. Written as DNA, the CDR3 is TGTGCCAGCAGCAAGGTGTACAATGAGCAGTTCTTC. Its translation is CASSKVYNEQFF.

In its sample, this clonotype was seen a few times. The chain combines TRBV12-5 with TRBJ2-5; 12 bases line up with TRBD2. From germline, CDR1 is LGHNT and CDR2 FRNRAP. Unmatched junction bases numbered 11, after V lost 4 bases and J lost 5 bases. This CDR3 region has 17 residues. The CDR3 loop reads CASGSHKLAGGGETQYF. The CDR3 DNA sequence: TGTGCTAGTGGTTCGCACAAACTAGCGGGAGGAGGCGAGACCCAGTACTTC.

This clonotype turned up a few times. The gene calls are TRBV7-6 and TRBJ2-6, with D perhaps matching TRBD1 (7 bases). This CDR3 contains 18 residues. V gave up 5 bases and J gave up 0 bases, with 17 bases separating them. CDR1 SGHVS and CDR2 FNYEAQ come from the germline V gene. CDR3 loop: CASSDGGGLVSGANVLTF. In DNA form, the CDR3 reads TGTGCCAGCAGCGACGGAGGGGGCCTAGTCTCTGGGGCCAACGTCCTGACTTTC.